These T cell receptor beta chains were read from a single sample in a study of monozygotic twins with cystic fibrosis. Sequencing was performed with immunoSEQ multiplex PCR; in TCRdb, only in-frame clones are kept and a portion is missing. The sample gives about 35,000 clones, 66% of which show up once; approximately 0.81% is in the top ten. Sequences were obtained from blood. These receptors all come from a girl aged 10-17 years with cystic fibrosis. CDR3s include the opening cysteine and the closing phenylalanine or tryptophan.

v_call	j_call	cdr3_length	cdr3_aa
TRBV7-2	TRBJ2-6	16	CASSLVGGSGANVLTF
TRBV7-9	TRBJ1-1	13	CASSLAPDTEAFF
TRBV2	TRBJ1-5	14	CASSGMGGNQPQHF
TRBV9	TRBJ2-2	13	CASRTGSAGELFF
TRBV7-9	TRBJ1-2	16	CASSLVGTDPNYGYTF
TRBV6-5	TRBJ1-5	13	CASSLDSNQPQHF
TRBV2	TRBJ2-3	15	CASSRGQGATDTQYF
TRBV4-3	TRBJ1-1	15	CASSQDFNTLGFAFF
TRBV4-2	TRBJ2-7	14	CASSQVSQGNEQYF
TRBV30	TRBJ1-2	12	CAWSMPVFGYTF